The clone carrying this TCR beta chain occurred a few times. Original analysis: Amplification of reference gene primers provided the estimated nucleated cell counts. Sequenced by immunoSEQ multiplex PCR; TCRdb stores in-frame clones only, minus some. Clone size and the V and J calls come from that table; the DNA yielded D and trimming. The table shows 140,000 or so clones, with over 80% occurring only once. Germline CDR1 reads SGHNT; CDR2 reads YYREEE (reference sequence). With 4 bases removed from V and 1 base from J, the gap between germline ends came to 11 bases. CDR3 size: 15 residues. These data are taken from a study of blood T cell repertoires in COVID-19.

This TCR was recovered from a man in his fifties or sixties with active or convalescent COVID-19. Sequencing was performed on peripheral blood. The chain recombines TRBV5-4 with TRBJ2-2; perhaps TRBD2 as D (6 bases). The CDR3 coding sequence is TGTGCCAGCAGCCCCCGGGACTGGAACACCGGGGAGCTGTTTTTT. It translates to CASSPRDWNTGELFF.